This T cell receptor beta chain was sequenced during a study of blood T cell repertoires in COVID-19. Across the whole study: Spain, Italy and the United States supplied samples that represented acute and convalescent COVID-19.

The CDR3 totals 16 residues. The germline CDR1 and CDR2 sequences are KGHSH and LQKENI. The V segment lost 1 base and the J segment 5 bases; nucleotides outside the gene matches: 8. Enrolled through a virtual design, the participants were between about 18 and 89 years of age and came from about two dozen US areas. Data came from immunoSEQ multiplex PCR; TCRdb stores just in-frame clones and leaves some out. The table has a few hundred thousand clones, roughly 91% seen once. The sequence was obtained from a woman aged 55-69 years in a cohort exposed to, infected with or recovered from COVID-19 (not recorded which). The chain has TRBV18 and TRBJ2-1, with 7 bases lining up with TRBD2. The sequencing input was PBMCs or T cells enriched from blood (not recorded which). Written as DNA, the CDR3 is TGTGCCAGCTCACCACTCGCTACTAGCGTAAACAATGAGCAGTTCTTC. Protein product: CASSPLATSVNNEQFF. Full variable domain (outside the CDR3, taken from reference TRBV18 and TRBJ2-1): NAGVMQNPRHLVRRRGQEARLRCSPMKGHSHVYWYRQLPEEGLKFMVYLQKENIIDESGMPKERFSAEFPKEGPSILRIQQVVRGDSAAYFCASSPLATSVNNEQFFGPGTRLTVL.